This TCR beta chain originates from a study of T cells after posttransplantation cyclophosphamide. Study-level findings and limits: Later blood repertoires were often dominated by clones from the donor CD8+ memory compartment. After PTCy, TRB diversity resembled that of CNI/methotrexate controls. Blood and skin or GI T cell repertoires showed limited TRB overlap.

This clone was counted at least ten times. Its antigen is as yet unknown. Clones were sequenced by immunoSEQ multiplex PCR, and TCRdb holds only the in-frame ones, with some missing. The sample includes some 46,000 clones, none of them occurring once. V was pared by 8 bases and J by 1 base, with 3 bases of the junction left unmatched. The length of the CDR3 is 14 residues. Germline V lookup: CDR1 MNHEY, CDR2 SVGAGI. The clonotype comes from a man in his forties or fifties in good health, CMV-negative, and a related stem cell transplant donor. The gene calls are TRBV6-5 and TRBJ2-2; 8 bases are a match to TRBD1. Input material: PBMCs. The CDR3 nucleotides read TGTGCCAGCTTTGGACAGGGGAACACCGGGGAGCTGTTTTTT. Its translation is CASFGQGNTGELFF.